This TCR beta chain derives from a study of OX40 agonist ivuxolimab in advanced cancers. Study-wide points: At 0.1 to 3.0 mg/kg, CD4+ and CD8+ blood T cells expanded clonally by week 6.

About this clone: Its target is not known.

Data came from immunoSEQ multiplex PCR; TCRdb stores just in-frame clones and leaves some out. This table holds over 15,000 clones, approximately 87% found once. Here the sequenced sample was CD4+ or CD8+ T cells sorted from blood, taken in a trial of the OX40 agonist ivuxolimab. The clonotype was recovered from an adult with an advanced solid tumor such as melanoma, head and neck, liver or kidney cancer.

Here the CDR3 reads CASMRGTTEAFF. The CDR3 DNA reads as TGTGCCAGCATGCGAGGTACCACTGAAGCTTTCTTT. The chain joins TRBV2 to TRBJ1-1; D remains ambiguous. With 7 bases removed from V and 4 bases from J, the gap between germline ends came to 10 bases. Germline V gives CDR1 SNHLY, CDR2 FYNNEI. There are 12 residues in the CDR3.